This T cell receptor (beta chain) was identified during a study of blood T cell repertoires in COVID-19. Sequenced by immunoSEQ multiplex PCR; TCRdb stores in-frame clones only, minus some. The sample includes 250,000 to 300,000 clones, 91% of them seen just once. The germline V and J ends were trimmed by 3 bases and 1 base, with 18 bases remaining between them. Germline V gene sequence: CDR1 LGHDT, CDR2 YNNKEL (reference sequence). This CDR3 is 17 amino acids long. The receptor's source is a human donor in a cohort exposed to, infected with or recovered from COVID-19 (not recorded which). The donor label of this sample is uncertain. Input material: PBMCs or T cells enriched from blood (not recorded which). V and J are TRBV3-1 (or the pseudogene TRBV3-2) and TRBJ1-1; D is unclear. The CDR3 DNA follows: TGTGCCAGCAGCCACCTACCATCCACAGTGACGAACACTGAAGCTTTCTTT. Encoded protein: CASSHLPSTVTNTEAFF.